The next 9 T cell receptor beta chains were all read from a single sample in a study of cytomegalovirus exposure and HLA in healthy donors. PCR amplification relied on 60 Vbeta primers (plus 13 Jbeta primers). Sequencing was performed with immunoSEQ multiplex PCR; in TCRdb, only in-frame clones are kept and a portion is missing. The table records over 150,000 clones, around nine tenths of them present only once. The sample was PBMCs. Receptors originate from a woman aged 25-40 years in good health and CMV-seronegative.

A few counts support this clone. V usage is TRBV6-1 and J usage is TRBJ1-1; no clear D. The CDR3 loop spans 11 amino acids. Germline values: CDR1 MNHNS, CDR2 SASEGT. V was trimmed by 7 bases and J by 12 bases, leaving 15 bases between them. CDR3 bases: TGTGCCAGCACAAGAGCAGGATATCCTTTCTTT. Translated, it gives CASTRAGYPFF.

The chain has TRBV19 and TRBJ2-3, with 12 bases identical to TRBD2. Germline values: CDR1 LNHDA, CDR2 SQIVND (reference sequence). After removal of 6 bases from V and 0 bases from J, the junction contained 4 bases not matched to a gene. The CDR3 runs to 16 residues. Here the CDR3 reads CASSLLAGGSTDTQYF. The CDR3 DNA reads TGTGCCAGTAGCCTACTAGCGGGGGGTAGCACAGATACGCAGTATTTT.

The chain is built from TRBV6-5 and TRBJ1-2; no clear D. CDR3 length: 13 residues. Trimming removed 4 bases from V and 7 bases from J, with 13 bases in between. Germline CDR1 and CDR2: MNHEY and SVGAGI. CDR3 bases: TGTGCCAGCAGTTTCTTAAGGTGGAGTGGCTACACCTTC. Translated, it gives CASSFLRWSGYTF.

V usage is TRBV25-1 and J usage is TRBJ2-5, with 11 positions matching TRBD2. V shed 3 bases, J shed 7 bases, and the junction held 16 bases outside the gene matches. The CDR3 sequence is 18 residues long. CDR1 is MGHDK, CDR2 SYGVNS, per germline. CDR3 protein: CASSDSISGRALTVTQYF. As DNA, the CDR3 is TGTGCCAGCAGTGACTCTATTAGCGGGAGGGCCCTCACCGTGACCCAGTACTTC.

V usage is TRBV19 and J usage is TRBJ1-5, with D unresolved. Germline CDR1 reads LNHDA; CDR2 reads SQIVND (reference sequence). Trimming removed 1 base from V and 0 bases from J, with 7 bases in between. This CDR3 has 15 amino acids. The CDR3 DNA reads as TGTGCCAGTAGTATAGTACTATATAGCAATCAGCCCCAGCATTTT. This translates into CASSIVLYSNQPQHF.

The chain carries TRBV5-1 and TRBJ2-1; 8 bases align to TRBD2. V was clipped by 4 bases and J by 6 bases; unmatched bases: 3. This CDR3 is 13 amino acids long. Germline assignment: CDR1 SGHRS and CDR2 YFSETQ. CDR3 bases: TGCGCCAGCAGCATAAGCGGGAGCAATGAGCAGTTCTTC. Protein: CASSISGSNEQFF. Combining the CDR3 with reference TRBV5-1 and TRBJ2-1 gives the whole variable domain KAGVTQTPRYLIKTRGQQVTLSCSPISGHRSVSWYQQTPGQGLQFLFEYFSETQRNKGNFPGRFSGRQFSNSRSEMNVSTLELGDSALYLCASSISGSNEQFFGPGTRLTVL.

This clone was seen repeatedly, ten times or more. This rearrangement joins TRBV2 to TRBJ1-4; maybe TRBD1 (6 bases). CDR1 and CDR2 from the germline V gene are SNHLY and FYNNEI. The V gene lost 6 bases and the J gene lost 15 bases, with 14 bases spanning the gap. CDR3 length equals 11 residues. The CDR3 is CASRGGGSVFF. CDR3 sequence (DNA): TGTGCCAGCAGGGGAGGGGGATCGGTGTTTTTT.

The J gene is TRBJ1-3, the V gene TRBV4-1; 8 nucleotides line up with TRBD1. This CDR3 is built from 15 residues. The J segment lost 2 bases and the V segment lost 8 bases, leaving 8 bases of the junction unmatched. Looked up from germline, CDR1 is MGHRA and CDR2 is YSYEKL. The CDR3 reads CASGQGRSAGNTIYF. CDR3 nucleotide sequence: TGCGCCAGCGGACAGGGTAGGTCGGCTGGAAACACCATATATTTT.

This clone was seen more than once but under ten times. This chain connects TRBV10-3 to TRBJ2-7; TRBD2 matches 9 bases. The length of the CDR3 is 15 residues. Unmatched junction bases numbered 4, after V lost 3 bases and J lost 1 base. Per the germline V gene, CDR1 is ENHRY and CDR2 is SYGVKD. CDR3 bases: TGTGCCATCAGTGACCCCGGACTAGCGTCCTACGAGCAGTACTTC. This sequence encodes CAISDPGLASYEQYF.